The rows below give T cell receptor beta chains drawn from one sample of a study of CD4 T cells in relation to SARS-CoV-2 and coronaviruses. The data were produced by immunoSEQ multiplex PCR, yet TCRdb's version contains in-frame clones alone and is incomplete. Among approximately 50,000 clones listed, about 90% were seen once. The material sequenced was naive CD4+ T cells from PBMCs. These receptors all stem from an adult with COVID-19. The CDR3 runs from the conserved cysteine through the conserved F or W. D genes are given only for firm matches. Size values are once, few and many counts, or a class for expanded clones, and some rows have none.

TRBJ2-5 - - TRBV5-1 CASSLGFRRSGETQYF TGCGCCAGCAGCTTGGGCTTCCGTCGGTCGGGAGAGACCCAGTACTTC
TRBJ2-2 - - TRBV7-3 CASSLRTGELFF TGTGCCAGCAGCCTCCGGACCGGGGAGCTGTTTTTT
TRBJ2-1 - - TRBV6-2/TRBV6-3 CASSYGREQFF TGTGCCAGCAGTTACGGACGGGAGCAGTTCTTC
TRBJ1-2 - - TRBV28 CAPGGYTF TGTGCGCCGGGAGGCTACACCTTC
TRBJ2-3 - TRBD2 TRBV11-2 CASSFAGGPSDTQYF TGTGCCAGCAGCTTCGCGGGAGGGCCCTCAGATACGCAGTATTTT
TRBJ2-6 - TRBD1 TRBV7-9 CASRQGTGGAYGANVLTF TGTGCCAGCAGACAAGGGACAGGGGGCGCTTATGGGGCCAACGTCCTGACTTTC
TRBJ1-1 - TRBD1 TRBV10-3 CATRMGQGNTEAFF TGTGCCACCAGGATGGGACAGGGAAACACTGAAGCTTTCTTT
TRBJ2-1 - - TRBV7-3 CASSPNRGVTSNEQFF TGTGCCAGCAGCCCCAATAGAGGGGTGACTTCCAATGAGCAGTTCTTC
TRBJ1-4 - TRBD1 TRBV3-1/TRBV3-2 CASSLGTGGEKLFF TGTGCCAGCAGCCTCGGGACAGGGGGGGAAAAACTGTTTTTT
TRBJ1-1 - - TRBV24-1 CATRTSGNTEAFF TGTGCCACCAGGACCTCAGGGAACACTGAAGCTTTCTTT
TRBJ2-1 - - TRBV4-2 CASSQGQVHEQFF TGTGCCAGCAGCCAAGGACAGGTTCATGAGCAGTTCTTC
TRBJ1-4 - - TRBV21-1 CASSEGSRRGEKLFF TGTGCCAGCAGCGAAGGATCCCGGAGGGGTGAAAAACTGTTTTTT
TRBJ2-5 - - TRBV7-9 CASSQETQYF TGTGCCAGCAGTCAAGAGACCCAGTACTTC
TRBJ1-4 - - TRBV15 CATSRGQIDNEKLFF TGTGCCACCAGCCGAGGACAGATAGATAATGAAAAACTGTTTTTT
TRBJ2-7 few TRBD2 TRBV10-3 CAISESPTSGSGYF TGTGCCATCAGTGAGTCCCCGACTAGCGGGAGCGGGTACTTC
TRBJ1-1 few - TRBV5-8 CASSSPPGLAAAFF TGTGCCAGCAGCTCTCCTCCGGGACTAGCTGCAGCTTTCTTT
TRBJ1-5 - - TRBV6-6 CASSYLTTAINQPQHF TGTGCCAGCAGTTACCTGACGACAGCCATTAATCAGCCCCAGCATTTT
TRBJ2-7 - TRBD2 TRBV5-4 CASSSRLAWPYEQYF TGTGCCAGCAGCTCCCGACTAGCGTGGCCCTACGAGCAGTACTTC